These 8 T cell receptor beta chains came from one sample sequenced in a study of cytomegalovirus exposure and HLA in healthy donors. Primers for the PCR totalled 60 Vbeta and 13 Jbeta. TCRdb's copy holds only in-frame clones and misses some; the assay was immunoSEQ multiplex PCR. The sample holds more than 80,000 clones; around 77% are singletons and the top ten take roughly 20%. Sequenced material: PBMCs. The source is an older woman in good health and CMV-seropositive.

This rearrangement joins TRBV5-1 to TRBJ2-7; 9 bases align to TRBD2. The CDR3 extends over 15 amino acids. J lost 1 base, V lost 2 bases, and 4 bases had no gene match. Germline-derived CDR1 and CDR2 are SGHRS and YFSETQ. Here the CDR3 DNA reads TGCGCCAGCAGCTTATTAGCGGGAGAATCCTACGAGCAGTACTTC. This encodes CASSLLAGESYEQYF.

This clone was observed a few times. The V gene is TRBV29-1, the J gene TRBJ1-1, with D perhaps TRBD1 (6 bases). This CDR3 comprises 12 residues. V was trimmed by 6 bases and J by 6 bases, leaving 14 bases between them. Germline CDR1 reads SQVTM; CDR2 reads ANQGSEA. The CDR3 loop reads CSVGARGAEAFF. CDR3 bases: TGCAGCGTGGGGGCCCGGGGCGCTGAAGCTTTCTTT.

V gene TRBV6-1 combines with J gene TRBJ2-2; 7 nucleotides align to TRBD2. The length of the CDR3 is 15 residues. Germline values: CDR1 MNHNS, CDR2 SASEGT. J was trimmed by 3 bases and V by 7 bases; bases with no gene match: 8. CDR3 DNA sequence: TGTGCCAGCACCACTCAACTAGCGTACACCGGGGAGCTGTTTTTT. Its protein is CASTTQLAYTGELFF.

This chain connects TRBV9 to TRBJ2-1; no firm D call. Germline V lookup: CDR1 SGDLS, CDR2 YYNGEE. This CDR3 is 13 amino acids long. V was clipped by 3 bases and J by 4 bases, with 8 bases between them. CDR3 bases: TGTGCCAGCAGCGAGCGAGTTTACAATGAGCAGTTCTTC. It encodes CASSERVYNEQFF. The complete variable domain, with remaining parts taken from reference TRBV9 and TRBJ2-1, reads DSGVTQTPKHLITATGQRVTLRCSPRSGDLSVYWYQQSLDQGLQFLIQYYNGEERAKGNILERFSAQQFPDLHSELNLSSLELGDSALYFCASSERVYNEQFFGPGTRLTVL.

The chain links TRBV7-2 to TRBJ1-1; D is unclear. Germline CDR1 SGHTA, CDR2 FQGNSA. V lost 6 bases and J 0 bases, leaving 11 bases between the germline ends. The CDR3 is 14 amino acids. CDR3 amino acids: CASRRGILNTEAFF. CDR3 coding DNA: TGTGCCAGCAGACGAGGGATTTTGAACACTGAAGCTTTCTTT.

This clone has more than one count but fewer than ten. V gene TRBV4-1 combines with J gene TRBJ2-2; D is unclear. Deletions cut 0 bases from V and 0 bases from J, with 11 bases between. This CDR3 has 17 residues. The germline gives CDR1 MGHRA, CDR2 YSYEKL. CDR3 sequence: CASSQDPHIPNTGELFF. CDR3 nucleotides: TGCGCCAGCAGCCAAGATCCCCACATTCCGAACACCGGGGAGCTGTTTTTT.

In regard to this clone: Additional DNA sequences in this sample encode the identical CDR3. The chain carries TRBV7-9 and TRBJ2-3; TRBD2 is a possible D gene (6 bases). The CDR3 length is 12 residues. V was pared by 5 bases and J by 4 bases, with 7 bases between. Germline CDR1 is SEHNR and CDR2 is FQNEAQ (reference sequence). CDR3 bases: TGTGCCAGCAGCCCGGGGGCAGATACGCAGTATTTT. Its protein product is CASSPGADTQYF.

The chain has TRBV25-1 and TRBJ2-7, with D possibly TRBD2 on 5 matching bases. Trimming left V 6 bases short and J 4 bases short, with 19 bases between. From germline, CDR1 is MGHDK and CDR2 SYGVNS. The CDR3 sequence is 15 residues long. CDR3 in amino acids: CASSPQAEAGYEQYF. For the CDR3, the DNA is TGTGCCAGCAGCCCCCAAGCGGAGGCTGGGTACGAGCAGTACTTC.